This T cell receptor (beta chain) derives from a study of long-term antiretroviral therapy in people with HIV (dated by TCRdb to between 2021 and 2023). About the study as a whole: The earliest samples were collected approximately a decade before the 2015 WHO recommendation for immediate ART, a period when ART was typically delayed until CD4 counts fell. Among the 30 or so participants with HIV, eleven were female. Test extractions of a monoclonal T-cell line alongside fewer than 40 polyclonal samples showed no cross-contamination during QIAcube processing. The cohort contributed about 180 cryopreserved PBMC samples from about 29 adults with confirmed HIV infection, collected serially over a mean of around 6 years (range 1-12). A retrospective serial study tested whether ART initiation and durable HIV suppression were associated with changes in peripheral blood TRB repertoire composition and diversity. Broader findings and caveats from the paper: Owing to limited PBMC availability, only the TCR beta chain was sequenced, without alpha chain pairing. The samples span the years 2004 to 2017, and the ART regimens used at that time may not be as effective as current regimens. Starting ART was linked to a significant rise in TRB diversity, yet even after long-term ART the diversity remained significantly lower than in transplant donor controls. Expanded TRB clones identified before ART initiation dominated the repertoire across all time points, though the dominance fluctuated and decreased in many PLHIV after ART. Narrower CDR3 length ranges were observed in HIV repertoires than in controls, and an antigen-experienced repertoire with only a slight naive shift after ART was suggested by the network structure. Unsorted PBMC were profiled instead of sorted CD4+ and CD8+ T cells because pre-ART samples had limited cell numbers. Inferences about post-ART repertoire changes are limited because no data were available on ART adherence, viral resistance or therapy changes.

The immunoSEQ hsTCRB v3.0 assay was used at survey level resolution to sequence the TRB variable region. TRB sequencing targeted a depth of roughly 35,000-55,000 T-cell genomes per sample. Pooled TRB libraries were sequenced on an Illumina MiSeq with a v3 150-cycle kit. The authors processed their data as follows. Analysis of repertoires was carried out in R inside a reproducible Nextflow workflow spanning QC, data transformation and analysis. Custom analyses were implemented in LymphoSeq2, an R package for AIRR-Seq data exploration. Four samples that yielded fewer than 5000 total TRB sequences were excluded, so that 200 or so HIV repertoires were analyzed. Among the 180 to 200 HIV repertoires that were kept, roughly 59 were collected before ART initiation and over 120 were collected after ART initiation. Each repertoire was downsampled to 5000 TRB nucleotide sequences, and summary statistics were averaged across 100 downsampling iterations. The analysis kept only TRB sequences whose CDR3 regions were at least seven amino acids long. A Shannon entropy-derived clonality score and the Gini coefficient were used to measure diversity. Repertoire networks linked the top 5000 CDR3 amino acid sequences whenever two sequences differed by an edit distance of one. Antigen specificity groups and MHC restriction were predicted for TRB CDR3 amino acid sequences with GLIPH2. Known CMV, EBV, HIV or tissue antigen associations were flagged by matching CDR3 amino acid sequences against VDJdb and McPAS-TCR. Pre-ART, post-ART and control groups were compared with Wilcoxon signed-rank tests and Holm-Bonferroni correction. The source is immuneACCESS, and TCRdb retained only in-frame sequences with V and J called. Part of the clones is not carried over; for the studies checked, unresolved V genes explain less than half of this, and the remainder is unexplained. Clone size and the V and J calls come from that table; the DNA yielded D and trimming. The sample table shows about 39,000 clones, and more than 70% are seen once. The ten biggest clones cover about 6% of the sample.

The junction shows trimming of 5 bases on V and 2 bases on J, plus 13 bases between the germline ends. The CDR1 and CDR2 encoded by the germline V gene (reference sequence) are LNHDA and SQIVND. From cysteine to phenylalanine, the CDR3 is 14 amino acids long. CDR3 DNA is the only sequence kept; it has 42 bases, read in frame from the first base. To be included, a participant needed at least one PBMC sample from before ART initiation plus at least two post-ART samples. All participants with HIV were treated in the United States of America. Before DNA extraction, cryopreserved samples of about 0.9-11 million PBMC were thawed and washed. At the time of the earliest PBMC sample, participants with HIV were aged between about 20 and 54 years. Per participant, PBMC samples came from 1-4 timepoints prior to ART initiation and 2-8 timepoints following ART initiation, for a median of 7 samples. For every participant, serial HIV viral load, CD4+ T-cell count, ART history and demographic data were obtained. A Qiagen kit on a QIAcube was used to extract genomic DNA from unsorted PBMC, with samples processed in batches of 12.

This clone has a single count. Its specific antigen is unknown. No clone much larger than this one lies a single base away; base qualities are absent. The sequence came from a woman aged 50 to 60 with HIV. The sequence is built from TRBV19 and TRBJ2-7; no D segment can be confidently identified. Sample: unsorted PBMCs, taken 3.1 years after starting antiretroviral therapy. The nucleotide sequence reads TGTGCCAGTAGTCCCGACACCCGGGCCTACGAGCAGTACTTC. This yields the protein CASSPDTRAYEQYF.